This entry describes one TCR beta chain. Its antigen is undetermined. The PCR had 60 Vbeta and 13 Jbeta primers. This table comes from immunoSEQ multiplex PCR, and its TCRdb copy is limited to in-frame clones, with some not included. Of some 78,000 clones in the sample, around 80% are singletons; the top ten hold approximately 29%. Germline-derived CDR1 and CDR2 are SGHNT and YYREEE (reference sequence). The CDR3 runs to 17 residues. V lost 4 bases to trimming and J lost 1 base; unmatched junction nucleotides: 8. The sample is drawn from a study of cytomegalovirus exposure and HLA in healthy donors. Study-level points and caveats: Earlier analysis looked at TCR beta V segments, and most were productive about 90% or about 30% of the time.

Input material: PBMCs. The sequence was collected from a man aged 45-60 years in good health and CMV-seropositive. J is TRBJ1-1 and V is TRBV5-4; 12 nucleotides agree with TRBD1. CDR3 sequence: CASSVPGQGARNTEAFF. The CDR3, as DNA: TGTGCCAGCAGCGTTCCGGGACAGGGGGCCAGGAACACTGAAGCTTTCTTT. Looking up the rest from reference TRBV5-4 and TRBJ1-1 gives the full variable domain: ETGVTQSPTHLIKTRGQQVTLRCSSQSGHNTVSWYQQALGQGPQFIFQYYREEENGRGNFPPRFSGLQFPNYSSELNVNALELDDSALYLCASSVPGQGARNTEAFFGQGTRLTVV.